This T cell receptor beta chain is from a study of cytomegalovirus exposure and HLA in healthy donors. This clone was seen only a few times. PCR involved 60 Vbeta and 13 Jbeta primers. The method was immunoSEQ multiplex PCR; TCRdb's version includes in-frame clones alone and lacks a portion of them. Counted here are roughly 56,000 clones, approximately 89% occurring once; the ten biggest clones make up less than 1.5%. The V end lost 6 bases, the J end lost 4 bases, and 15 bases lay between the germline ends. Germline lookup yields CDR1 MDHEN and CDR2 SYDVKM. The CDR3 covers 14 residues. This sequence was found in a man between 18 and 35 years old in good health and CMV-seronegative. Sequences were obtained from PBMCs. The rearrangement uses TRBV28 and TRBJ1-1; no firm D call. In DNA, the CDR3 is TGTGCCAGCAGGCCCTCAGGTAGTGGCACTGAAGCTTTCTTT. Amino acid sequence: CASRPSGSGTEAFF. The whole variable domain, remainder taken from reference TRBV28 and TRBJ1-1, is DVKVTQSSRYLVKRTGEKVFLECVQDMDHENMFWYRQDPGLGLRLIYFSYDVKMKEKGDIPEGYSVSREKKERFSLILESASTNQTSMYLCASRPSGSGTEAFFGQGTRLTVV.